This T cell receptor (beta chain) was sequenced for a study of blood T cell repertoires in COVID-19. Germline V gene lookup returns CDR1 SGHRS and CDR2 YFSETQ. V lost 0 bases and J lost 4, with 10 bases in between. The CDR3 loop spans 15 amino acids. Original handling: Estimated nucleated cell counts came from reference gene primer amplification. Clones were sequenced by immunoSEQ multiplex PCR, and TCRdb holds only the in-frame ones, with some missing. V and J calls and clone size come straight from that table; D and trimming were deduced from the DNA. This sample has about 81,000 clones, with roughly 91% found just once.

The chain joins TRBV5-1 to TRBJ2-2; D not resolved. The sample comprised peripheral blood. This clonotype originated in a woman aged 45-65 years in a cohort sampled during active COVID-19. The chain's CDR3 is CASSLGSPVTGELFF. CDR3 DNA: TGCGCCAGCAGCTTGGGGTCCCCGGTCACCGGGGAGCTGTTTTTT.